A selection of T cell receptor beta chains follows, all from one sample in a study of Graves' ophthalmopathy and Graves' hyperthyroidism. Via MiXCR, TCRdb re-called the multiplex PCR reads, giving one row per CDR3 protein. The table shows approximately 480,000 distinct CDR3 sequences, with roughly 14% occurring only once. Input material: blood. These receptor sequences come from a young woman with Graves' ophthalmopathy. Both conserved end residues are part of each CDR3. Each record gives: D gene, CDR3 length, V gene, J gene, clone size, CDR3 protein, CDR3 DNA. A D gene is named only where the DNA matches it firmly. A row's size may be missing; if present it is once, few, many or a size class.

D: TRBD2; length: 15; V: TRBV12-3/TRBV12-4; J: TRBJ2-5; size: many; CDR3: CASSLSGRSQETQYF; DNA: TGTGCCAGCAGTCTTAGCGGGAGGTCTCAAGAGACCCAGTACTTC
D: TRBD2; length: 17; V: TRBV6-2/TRBV6-3; J: TRBJ2-7; size: many; CDR3: CASSSGTSGSSSYEQYF; DNA: TGTGCCAGCAGTTCCGGGACTAGCGGGTCGAGCTCCTACGAGCAGTACTTC
D: -; length: 12; V: TRBV12-3/TRBV12-4; J: TRBJ2-5; size: many; CDR3: CASRLAQETQYF; DNA: TGTGCCAGCAGATTAGCCCAAGAGACCCAGTACTTC
D: -; length: 13; V: TRBV15; J: TRBJ1-5; size: many; CDR3: CATSEQVNQPQHF; DNA: TGTGCCACCAGCGAACAGGTCAATCAGCCCCAGCATTTT
D: -; length: 14; V: TRBV6-1; J: TRBJ1-1; size: many; CDR3: CASAPRQMNTEAFF; DNA: TGTGCCAGCGCCCCCAGACAGATGAACACTGAAGCTTTCTTT
D: -; length: 14; V: TRBV5-6; J: TRBJ2-7; size: many; CDR3: CASSSSSASYEQYF; DNA: TGTGCCAGCAGTTCATCCAGTGCCTCCTACGAGCAGTACTTC
D: -; length: 15; V: TRBV6-1; J: TRBJ2-7; size: many; CDR3: CASSEGQLKRVWQYF; DNA: TGTGCCAGCAGTGAAGGACAGCTAAAAAGAGTGTGGCAGTACTTC
D: TRBD1; length: 15; V: TRBV6-5; J: TRBJ2-7; size: -; CDR3: CASTSPQPGQYEQYF; DNA: TGTGCCAGCACTTCTCCTCAACCGGGACAGTACGAGCAGTACTTC
D: TRBD2; length: 19; V: TRBV13; J: TRBJ2-7; size: many; CDR3: CASSSREHYVSGRPYEQYF; DNA: TGTGCCAGCAGCTCCCGAGAACATTATGTTAGCGGGCGTCCCTACGAGCAGTACTTC
D: TRBD2; length: 15; V: TRBV5-1; J: TRBJ2-7; size: few; CDR3: CASSLETSGAYEQYF; DNA: TGCGCCAGCAGCTTGGAGACTAGCGGTGCCTACGAGCAGTACTTC
D: -; length: 15; V: TRBV5-4; J: TRBJ2-5; size: few; CDR3: CASSSDWAEKETQYF; DNA: TGTGCCAGCAGCTCCGACTGGGCCGAAAAGGAGACCCAGTACTTC
D: TRBD1; length: 16; V: TRBV19; J: TRBJ2-5; size: many; CDR3: CASSDRNRGRRETQYF; DNA: TGTGCCAGTAGTGACCGGAACAGGGGGCGGAGAGAGACCCAGTACTTC
D: TRBD1; length: 15; V: TRBV6-1; J: TRBJ2-7; size: many; CDR3: CASSEKSGGSYEQYF; DNA: TGTGCCAGCAGTGAAAAGTCAGGGGGCTCCTACGAGCAGTACTTC
D: -; length: 13; V: TRBV12-3/TRBV12-4; J: TRBJ1-1; size: many; CDR3: CASSLNANTEAFF; DNA: TGTGCCAGCAGTTTAAATGCTAACACTGAAGCTTTCTTT
D: -; length: 13; V: TRBV3-1; J: TRBJ1-3; size: few; CDR3: CASSPRVGNTIYF; DNA: TGTGCCAGCAGCCCCCGGGTCGGAAACACCATATATTTT
D: -; length: 14; V: TRBV12-3/TRBV12-4; J: TRBJ1-1; size: many; CDR3: CASRPDGEGTEAFF; DNA: TGTGCCAGCAGACCTGACGGCGAGGGGACTGAAGCTTTCTTT
D: -; length: 21; V: TRBV7-8; J: TRBJ1-5; size: many; CDR3: CAWMSSHPMDGVTQSNQPQHF; DNA: TGTGCCTGGATGTCCTCCCACCCCATGGATGGGGTAACACAGAGCAATCAGCCCCAGCATTTT
D: TRBD1; length: 17; V: TRBV4-1; J: TRBJ1-2; size: many; CDR3: CASSQDYGTGTVYGYTF; DNA: TGCGCCAGCAGCCAAGATTATGGGACAGGGACCGTTTATGGCTACACCTTC
D: -; length: 14; V: TRBV28; J: TRBJ2-7; size: many; CDR3: CASSAKVEYYEQYF; DNA: TGTGCCAGCAGCGCCAAGGTGGAATACTACGAGCAGTACTTC
D: -; length: 12; V: TRBV6-1; J: TRBJ1-2; size: many; CDR3: CASGTRGDGYTF; DNA: TGTGCCAGCGGGACACGGGGGGACGGCTACACCTTC
D: -; length: 14; V: TRBV11-2; J: TRBJ1-6; size: many; CDR3: CASSSRGPYSPLHF; DNA: TGTGCCAGCAGCTCTAGGGGCCCATACTCACCCCTCCACTTT
D: TRBD1; length: 13; V: TRBV5-1; J: TRBJ2-5; size: -; CDR3: CASTRQGGETQYF; DNA: TGCGCCAGCACCAGACAGGGGGGAGAGACCCAGTACTTC
D: -; length: 15; V: TRBV6-1; J: TRBJ1-1; size: many; CDR3: CASSQQHPGNTEAFF; DNA: TGTGCCAGCAGTCAACAACATCCCGGGAACACTGAAGCTTTCTTT
D: -; length: 13; V: TRBV30; J: TRBJ1-5; size: -; CDR3: CAWRGARNQPQHF; DNA: TGTGCCTGGCGGGGGGCGAGGAATCAGCCCCAGCATTTT
D: TRBD1; length: 14; V: TRBV7-9; J: TRBJ1-1; size: -; CDR3: CASRGTGGATEAFF; DNA: TGTGCCAGCAGGGGCACAGGGGGGGCCACTGAAGCTTTCTTT
D: -; length: 14; V: TRBV13; J: TRBJ2-7; size: many; CDR3: CASSLGTEVSEQYF; DNA: TGTGCCAGCAGCTTAGGGACTGAGGTTTCGGAGCAGTACTTC
D: -; length: 15; V: TRBV6-2/TRBV6-3; J: TRBJ1-5; size: -; CDR3: CASRTEKYSNQPQHF; DNA: TGTGCCAGCAGGACAGAAAAATATAGCAATCAGCCCCAGCATTTT
D: -; length: 12; V: TRBV27; J: TRBJ2-2; size: few; CDR3: CASRRGSGELCF; DNA: TGTGCCAGCAGAAGGGGATCCGGGGAGCTGTGTTTT
D: TRBD2; length: 14; V: TRBV27; J: TRBJ2-7; size: many; CDR3: CASSVRGTSYEQYF; DNA: TGTGCCAGCAGTGTGCGGGGGACCTCCTACGAGCAGTACTTC
D: -; length: 13; V: TRBV6-1; J: TRBJ1-2; size: many; CDR3: CASRSGQSRGYTF; DNA: TGTGCCAGCAGATCAGGACAGAGCCGGGGCTACACCTTC
D: -; length: 14; V: TRBV20-1; J: TRBJ2-7; size: few; CDR3: CSARLGGDSYEQYF; DNA: TGCAGTGCTAGATTAGGTGGGGACTCCTACGAGCAGTACTTC
D: -; length: 13; V: TRBV24-1; J: TRBJ2-7; size: many; CDR3: CATSDPVVDEQYF; DNA: TGTGCCACCAGTGATCCCGTCGTGGACGAGCAGTACTTC
D: TRBD1; length: 15; V: TRBV30; J: TRBJ1-5; size: -; CDR3: CAWSIPGQGRQPQHF; DNA: TGTGCCTGGAGTATCCCGGGACAGGGTCGTCAGCCCCAGCATTTT
D: -; length: 13; V: TRBV18; J: TRBJ1-1; size: -; CDR3: CASSPSPYTEAFF; DNA: TGTGCCAGCTCACCATCCCCCTACACTGAAGCTTTCTTT
D: -; length: 14; V: TRBV30; J: TRBJ2-2; size: many; CDR3: CAWSRRRGAGELFF; DNA: TGTGCCTGGAGTCGCAGAAGGGGTGCCGGGGAGCTGTTTTTT
D: -; length: 11; V: TRBV29-1; J: TRBJ2-7; size: many; CDR3: CSTWGEGEQYF; DNA: TGCAGTACATGGGGTGAGGGCGAGCAGTACTTC
D: -; length: 13; V: TRBV2; J: TRBJ2-5; size: many; CDR3: CASSEDVSGTQYF; DNA: TGTGCCAGCAGTGAAGACGTATCTGGGACCCAGTACTTC
D: -; length: 14; V: TRBV20-1; J: TRBJ1-5; size: many; CDR3: CSARDTVESQPQHF; DNA: TGCAGTGCTAGAGATACAGTGGAAAGTCAGCCCCAGCATTTT
D: -; length: 15; V: TRBV28; J: TRBJ2-7; size: many; CDR3: CASTGGGSNTYEQYF; DNA: TGTGCCAGCACTGGAGGGGGTTCGAATACGTACGAGCAGTACTTC
D: -; length: 14; V: TRBV6-5; J: TRBJ1-1; size: many; CDR3: CASSYGAVGTEAFF; DNA: TGTGCCAGCAGTTACGGGGCGGTGGGCACTGAAGCTTTCTTT
D: -; length: 14; V: TRBV9; J: TRBJ1-3; size: -; CDR3: CASDRGLAGNTIYF; DNA: TGTGCCAGCGATAGAGGCCTGGCTGGAAACACCATATATTTT
D: -; length: 12; V: TRBV28; J: TRBJ1-1; size: many; CDR3: CASTTSGSRAFF; DNA: TGTGCCAGCACCACCTCCGGCTCCCGAGCTTTCTTT
D: -; length: 13; V: TRBV24-1; J: TRBJ1-1; size: many; CDR3: CATSDFGATEAFF; DNA: TGTGCCACCAGTGATTTTGGGGCCACTGAAGCTTTCTTT
D: -; length: 15; V: TRBV7-2; J: TRBJ1-1; size: many; CDR3: CASSFAGRANTEAFF; DNA: TGTGCCAGCAGCTTCGCAGGGAGGGCGAACACTGAAGCTTTCTTT
D: -; length: 15; V: TRBV3-1; J: TRBJ2-7; size: few; CDR3: CASSQVGGGPYEQYF; DNA: TGTGCCAGCAGCCAAGTTGGGGGGGGCCCCTACGAGCAGTACTTC
D: TRBD2; length: 13; V: TRBV30; J: TRBJ2-7; size: many; CDR3: CAFKLAGAVEQYF; DNA: TGTGCCTTCAAACTAGCGGGAGCCGTCGAGCAGTACTTC
D: TRBD1; length: 18; V: TRBV2; J: TRBJ1-5; size: many; CDR3: CASSPGTGSPYSNQPQHF; DNA: TGTGCCAGCAGCCCCGGGACAGGGAGTCCCTATAGCAATCAGCCCCAGCATTTT
D: -; length: 15; V: TRBV6-1; J: TRBJ2-7; size: many; CDR3: CASSERTEKRYEQYF; DNA: TGTGCCAGCAGTGAACGGACGGAAAAGCGCTACGAGCAGTACTTC
D: -; length: 15; V: TRBV28; J: TRBJ2-7; size: many; CDR3: CASSSIGTNSYEQYF; DNA: TGTGCCAGCAGCTCCATCGGGACAAATTCCTACGAGCAGTACTTC
D: TRBD1; length: 12; V: TRBV6-5; J: TRBJ1-5; size: many; CDR3: CASVTGNQPQHF; DNA: TGTGCCAGTGTGACAGGGAATCAGCCCCAGCATTTT
D: -; length: 17; V: TRBV7-8; J: TRBJ2-2; size: few; CDR3: CASKLRTRLQITGELFF; DNA: TGTGCCAGCAAGTTAAGGACCCGATTACAAATCACCGGGGAGCTGTTTTTT
D: -; length: 14; V: TRBV25-1; J: TRBJ1-2; size: many; CDR3: CASSALAPDGGYTF; DNA: TGTGCCAGCAGCGCCCTTGCTCCGGACGGAGGCTACACCTTC
D: -; length: 18; V: TRBV24-1; J: TRBJ1-2; size: -; CDR3: CATSDPRQAKNPNYGYTF; DNA: TGTGCCACCAGTGATCCCCGACAGGCAAAGAATCCCAACTATGGCTACACCTTC
D: TRBD1; length: 12; V: TRBV7-9; J: TRBJ1-1; size: many; CDR3: CASSPGTEEAFF; DNA: TGTGCCAGCAGCCCCGGGACAGAGGAAGCTTTCTTT
D: -; length: 14; V: TRBV6-5; J: TRBJ2-6; size: many; CDR3: CASTKATGANVLTF; DNA: TGTGCCAGCACTAAGGCAACAGGGGCCAACGTCCTGACTTTC
D: -; length: 16; V: TRBV11-2; J: TRBJ2-5; size: -; CDR3: CASSLAIQGPRETQYF; DNA: TGTGCCAGCAGCTTAGCGATACAGGGTCCCCGAGAGACCCAGTACTTC
D: TRBD1; length: 13; V: TRBV13; J: TRBJ1-1; size: many; CDR3: CASSTRTGVEAFF; DNA: TGTGCCAGCAGCACAAGGACAGGGGTTGAAGCTTTCTTT
D: TRBD1; length: 15; V: TRBV12-3/TRBV12-4; J: TRBJ1-6; size: -; CDR3: CASSFRGQLNSPLHF; DNA: TGTGCCAGCAGTTTTAGGGGACAGCTTAATTCACCCCTCCACTTT
D: TRBD2; length: 13; V: TRBV29-1; J: TRBJ2-7; size: -; CDR3: CSVGLAGGGEQYF; DNA: TGCAGCGTCGGTCTAGCGGGAGGCGGCGAGCAGTACTTC
D: -; length: 12; V: TRBV9; J: TRBJ1-2; size: -; CDR3: CASKRTDYGYTF; DNA: TGTGCCAGCAAACGGACAGACTATGGCTACACCTTC